The sequence of this TCR beta chain was determined in a study of identical twins. V shed 3 bases, J shed 0 bases, and the junction held 4 bases outside the gene matches. CDR3 size: 16 residues. Germline V lookup: CDR1 MGHRA, CDR2 YSYEKL. Donors were all healthy Caucasians. Template switching added a universal primer binding site, and final cDNA carried unique molecular identifiers. TCRdb re-analysed the 5' RACE reads in MiXCR, keeping a single row per CDR3 protein. The table shows about 890,000 distinct CDR3 sequences, with more than 9% occurring only once. In its sample, this clonotype was seen many times. What it binds is unknown. Study-level points and caveats: There was an excess of low generation probability in the out-of-frame alpha sequences that twins shared. In cord blood, abundant beta clonotypes had fewer insertions; memory showed no trend.

This sample was also put to use in a study of yellow fever vaccine responses in identical twins.

The V gene is TRBV4-1, the J gene TRBJ2-1; 8 bases are shared with TRBD2. This TCR came from a woman under 30 in good health. The material sequenced was PBMCs. This chain's CDR3 is CASSHVAGSSYNEQFF. The CDR3 DNA reads TGCGCCAGCAGCCACGTAGCGGGGTCCTCCTACAATGAGCAGTTCTTC.